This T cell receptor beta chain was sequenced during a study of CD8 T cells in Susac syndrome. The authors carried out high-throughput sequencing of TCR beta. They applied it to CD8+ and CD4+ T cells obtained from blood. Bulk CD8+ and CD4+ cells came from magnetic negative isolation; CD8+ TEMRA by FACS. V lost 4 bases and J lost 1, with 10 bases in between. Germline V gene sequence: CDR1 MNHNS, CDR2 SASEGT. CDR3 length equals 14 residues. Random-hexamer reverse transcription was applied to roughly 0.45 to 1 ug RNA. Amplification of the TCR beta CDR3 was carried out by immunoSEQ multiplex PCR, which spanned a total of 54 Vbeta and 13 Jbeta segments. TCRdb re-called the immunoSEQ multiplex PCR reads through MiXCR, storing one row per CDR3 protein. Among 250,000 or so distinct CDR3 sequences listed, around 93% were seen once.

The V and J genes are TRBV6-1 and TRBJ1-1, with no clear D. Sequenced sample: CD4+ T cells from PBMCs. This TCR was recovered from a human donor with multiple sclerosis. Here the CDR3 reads CASSASWWNTEAFF. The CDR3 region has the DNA TGTGCCAGCAGTGCCTCTTGGTGGAACACTGAAGCTTTCTTT.